The rows below give T cell receptor beta chains drawn from one sample of a study of T-cell memory formation after mild COVID-19. MiXCR was run by TCRdb on the 5' RACE reads, yielding one entry per CDR3 protein. The data hold about 260,000 distinct CDR3 sequences, with less than 9.5% observed a single time. The specimen sequenced was PBMCs or a T cell subset sorted from them (not recorded which). These receptors were obtained from a man between 18 and 29 years old who had mild COVID-19 (a few samples of this study predate the infection). Cell type and time point are not known. Both conserved end residues are trimmed from each CDR3.

v_gene	j_gene	CDR3aa
TRBV5-1	TRBJ2-1	ASSLPQGLLYNEQF
TRBV29-1	TRBJ2-2	SGTGGTGELF
TRBV10-2	TRBJ2-1	ASSEQLSGNNEQF
TRBV11-2	TRBJ2-3	ASSLIPNTDTQY
TRBV6-1	TRBJ1-2	ASSEAPGRAEGYT
TRBV5-1	TRBJ1-4	ASSLEGTGAEKLF
TRBV20-1	TRBJ2-6	SARTGGDGANVLT
TRBV12-3/TRBV12-4	TRBJ2-2	ASIITLGGTGELF
TRBV14	TRBJ1-2	ASSQDPYPTGNNYGYT
TRBV19	TRBJ2-4	ASSKGTRSHIQY
TRBV20-1	TRBJ2-1	SARAAGQGGNEQF
TRBV7-9	TRBJ1-1	ASSFQGLGRNEAF
TRBV6-2/TRBV6-3	TRBJ2-1	ASSYVLAGMNEQF
TRBV7-2	TRBJ2-5	ASSRLAGPQETQY
TRBV18	TRBJ2-3	ASSPRIRDRSSTDTQY
TRBV4-3	TRBJ2-1	ASSQLYGRHNEQF
TRBV11-1	TRBJ2-3	ASSPLGGLSTDTQY
TRBV7-9	TRBJ2-5	ASSLGQDWD
TRBV7-3	TRBJ2-3	ASKQGREADTQY
TRBV20-1	TRBJ1-1	SARTPNTEAF
TRBV9	TRBJ2-4	ASSVVGGPQY
TRBV5-1	TRBJ1-1	ASSFMTGATEAF
TRBV18	TRBJ2-3	ASSPGQEDTQY
TRBV7-9	TRBJ1-3	ASSLLRAGSSGNTIY
TRBV30	TRBJ2-7	AWRPGGDAYEQY
TRBV4-3	TRBJ2-2	ASSQEVQAVLNTGELF
TRBV27	TRBJ2-1	ASRRGWNEQF
TRBV20-1	TRBJ2-1	SAGAGTNEQF
TRBV27	TRBJ2-1	ASSLEVSSYNEQF
TRBV5-1	TRBJ2-3	ASSFSADTQY
TRBV6-5	TRBJ1-1	ASSYVQDTEAF
TRBV5-4	TRBJ1-1	ASSGAVQPNTEAF
TRBV3-1	TRBJ1-2	ASSQVVLTTLYGYT
TRBV4-2	TRBJ2-1	ASSQEVAGGYDEQF
TRBV6-6	TRBJ1-4	ASHSNDGTTNEKLF
TRBV19	TRBJ2-1	ASSLNRGAVF
TRBV27	TRBJ1-5	ASSPTGGRPQH
TRBV4-1	TRBJ2-2	ASSQGSLLAGGPNTGELF